This TCR beta chain was obtained from a study of sequential checkpoint blockade in melanoma. Sample treatment: randomized to nivolumab then ipilimumab (arm A) or the reverse (arm B). Live CD3+CD8+ CD19− CD56− cells were sorted from PBMCs. Clones were sequenced by immunoSEQ multiplex PCR, and TCRdb holds only the in-frame ones, with some missing. The sample holds approximately 10,000 clones, more than 70% seen once. Germline loops: CDR1 MNHEY, CDR2 SVGAGI. V lost 4 bases and J lost 6; bases outside the gene matches: 11. This CDR3 region has 16 residues. This chain links TRBV6-5 with TRBJ1-2; TRBD1 agrees at 10 bases. This sample comprised CD8+ T cells sorted from blood (inferred from file names), obtained from a patient given nivolumab and ipilimumab in sequence. This clonotype was obtained from a human donor with melanoma. CDR3 coding DNA: TGTGCCAGCAGTTCACATCCGGGACAGGGGAAGGATGGCTACACCTTC. It codes for CASSSHPGQGKDGYTF.